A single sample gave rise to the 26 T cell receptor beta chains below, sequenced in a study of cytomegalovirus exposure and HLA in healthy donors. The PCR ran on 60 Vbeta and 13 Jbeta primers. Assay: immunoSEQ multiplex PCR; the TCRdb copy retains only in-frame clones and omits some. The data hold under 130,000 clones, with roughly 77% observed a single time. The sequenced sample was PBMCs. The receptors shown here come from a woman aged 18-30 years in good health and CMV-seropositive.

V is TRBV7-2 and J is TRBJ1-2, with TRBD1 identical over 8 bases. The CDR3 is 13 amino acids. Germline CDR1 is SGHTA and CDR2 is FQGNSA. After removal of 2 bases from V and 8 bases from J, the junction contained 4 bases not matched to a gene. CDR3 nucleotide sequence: TGTGCCAGCAGCTTATGGACAGGGAAAGGCTACACCTTC. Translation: CASSLWTGKGYTF.

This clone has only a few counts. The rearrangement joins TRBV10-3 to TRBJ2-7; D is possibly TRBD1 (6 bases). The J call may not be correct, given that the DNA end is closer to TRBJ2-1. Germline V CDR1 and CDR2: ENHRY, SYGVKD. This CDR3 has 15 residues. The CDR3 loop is CAISELGAVGNEQFF. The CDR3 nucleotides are TGTGCCATCAGTGAGTTGGGGGCAGTGGGCAATGAGCAGTTCTTC.

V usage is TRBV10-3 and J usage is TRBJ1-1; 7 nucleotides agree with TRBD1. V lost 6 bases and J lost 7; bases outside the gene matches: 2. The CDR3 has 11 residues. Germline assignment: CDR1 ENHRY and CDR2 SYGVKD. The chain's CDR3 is CAIRRDSEAFF. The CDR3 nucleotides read TGTGCCATCAGAAGGGACAGTGAAGCTTTCTTT.

CDR3 in amino acids: CASSEWDRGESYEQYF. The CDR3 DNA reads as TGCGCCAGCAGTGAATGGGACAGGGGAGAATCCTACGAGCAGTACTTC. This sequence joins TRBV10-2 and TRBJ2-7; 10 nucleotides line up with TRBD1. Germline lookup yields CDR1 WSHSY and CDR2 SAAADI. With 3 bases clipped from V and 1 base from J, the junction kept 6 bases outside the gene matches. The length of the CDR3 is 16 residues.

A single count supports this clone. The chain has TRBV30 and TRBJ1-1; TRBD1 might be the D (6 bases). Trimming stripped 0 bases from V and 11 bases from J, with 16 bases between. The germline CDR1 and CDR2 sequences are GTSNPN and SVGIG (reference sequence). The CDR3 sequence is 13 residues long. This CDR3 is CAWSVIDLGAAFF. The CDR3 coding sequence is TGTGCCTGGAGTGTAATAGATTTGGGGGCTGCTTTCTTT. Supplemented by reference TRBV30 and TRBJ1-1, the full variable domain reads SQTIHQWPATLVQPVGSPLSLECTVEGTSNPNLYWYRQAAGRGLQLLFYSVGIGQISSEVPQNLSASRPQDRQFILSSKKLLLSDSGFYLCAWSVIDLGAAFFGQGTRLTVV.

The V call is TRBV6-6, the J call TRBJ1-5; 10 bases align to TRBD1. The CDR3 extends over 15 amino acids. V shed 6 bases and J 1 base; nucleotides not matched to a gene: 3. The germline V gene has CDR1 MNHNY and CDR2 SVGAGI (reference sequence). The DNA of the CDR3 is TGTGCCAGCAGAAGACAGGGGGCGAGCAATCAGCCCCAGCATTTT. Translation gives CASRRQGASNQPQHF.

The CDR3 protein is CASSGGTGVTQPQHF. The CDR3 DNA follows: TGTGCCAGCAGCGGGGGGACAGGGGTGACGCAGCCCCAGCATTTT. The chain is built from TRBV7-2 and TRBJ1-5; TRBD1 matches 10 bases. The V gene's germline CDR1 is SGHTA and CDR2 FQGNSA. The length of the CDR3 is 15 residues. V lost 5 bases and J lost 7; bases outside the gene matches: 8.

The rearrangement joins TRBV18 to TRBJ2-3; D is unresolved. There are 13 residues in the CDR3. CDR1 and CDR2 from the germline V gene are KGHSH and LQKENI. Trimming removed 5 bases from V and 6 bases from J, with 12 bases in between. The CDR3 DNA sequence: TGTGCCAGCTCAGTGGTGGGCCTGGATACGCAGTATTTT. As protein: CASSVVGLDTQYF.

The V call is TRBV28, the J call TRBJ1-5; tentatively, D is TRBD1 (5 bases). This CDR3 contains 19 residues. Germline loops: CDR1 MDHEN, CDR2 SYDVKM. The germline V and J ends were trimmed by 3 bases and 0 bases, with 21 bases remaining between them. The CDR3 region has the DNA TGTGCCAGCAGTTTCGTGACAGAACCCGAGCATTATAGCAATCAGCCCCAGCATTTT. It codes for CASSFVTEPEHYSNQPQHF.

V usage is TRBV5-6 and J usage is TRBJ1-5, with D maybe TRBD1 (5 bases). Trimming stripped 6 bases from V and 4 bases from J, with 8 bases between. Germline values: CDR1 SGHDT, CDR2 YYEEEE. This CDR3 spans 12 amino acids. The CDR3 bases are TGTGCCAGCAAGACAGAGAATCAGCCCCAGCATTTT. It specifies CASKTENQPQHF.

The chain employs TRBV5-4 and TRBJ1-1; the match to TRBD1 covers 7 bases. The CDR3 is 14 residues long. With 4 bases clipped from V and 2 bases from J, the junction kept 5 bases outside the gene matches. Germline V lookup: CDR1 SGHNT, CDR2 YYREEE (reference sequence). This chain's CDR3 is CASSRDRANTEAFF. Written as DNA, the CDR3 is TGTGCCAGCAGCCGCGACAGGGCAAACACTGAAGCTTTCTTT. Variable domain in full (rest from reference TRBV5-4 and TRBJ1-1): ETGVTQSPTHLIKTRGQQVTLRCSSQSGHNTVSWYQQALGQGPQFIFQYYREEENGRGNFPPRFSGLQFPNYSSELNVNALELDDSALYLCASSRDRANTEAFFGQGTRLTVV.

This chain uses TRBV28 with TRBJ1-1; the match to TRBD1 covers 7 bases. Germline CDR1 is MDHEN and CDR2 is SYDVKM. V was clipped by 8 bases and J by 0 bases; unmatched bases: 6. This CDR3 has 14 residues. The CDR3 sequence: CASLRDSVNTEAFF. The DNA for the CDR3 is TGTGCCAGCCTCCGGGACAGCGTGAACACTGAAGCTTTCTTT.

CDR3 nucleotide sequence: TGTGCCAGCAGCCAAGGGAGGAGACAGCTAAATGAAAAACTGTTTTTT. It translates to CASSQGRRQLNEKLFF. The gene calls are TRBV7-6 and TRBJ1-4; D possibly corresponds to TRBD1 (5 bases). CDR3 length: 16 residues. V was pared by 5 bases and J by 5 bases, with 18 bases between. Germline V CDR1 and CDR2: SGHVS, FNYEAQ.

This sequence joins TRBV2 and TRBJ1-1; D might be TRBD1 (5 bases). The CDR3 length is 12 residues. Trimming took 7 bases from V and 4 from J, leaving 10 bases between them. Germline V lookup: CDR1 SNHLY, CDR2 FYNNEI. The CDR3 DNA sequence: TGTGCCAGCACCCGGGGGGGCACTGAAGCTTTCTTT. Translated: CASTRGGTEAFF. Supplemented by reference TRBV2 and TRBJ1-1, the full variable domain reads EPEVTQTPSHQVTQMGQEVILRCVPISNHLYFYWYRQILGQKVEFLVSFYNNEISEKSEIFDDQFSVERPDGSNFTLKIRSTKLEDSAMYFCASTRGGTEAFFGQGTRLTVV.

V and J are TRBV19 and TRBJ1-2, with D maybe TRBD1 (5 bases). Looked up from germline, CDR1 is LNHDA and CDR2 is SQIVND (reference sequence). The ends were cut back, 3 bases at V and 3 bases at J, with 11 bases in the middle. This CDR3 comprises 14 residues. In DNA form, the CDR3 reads TGTGCCAGTAGTATCTCAGGGCGCGACTATGGCTACACCTTC. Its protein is CASSISGRDYGYTF.

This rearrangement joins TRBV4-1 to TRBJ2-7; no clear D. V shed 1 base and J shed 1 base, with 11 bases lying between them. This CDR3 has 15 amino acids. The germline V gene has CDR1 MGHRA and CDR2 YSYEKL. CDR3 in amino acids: CASSQVWAGSYEQYF. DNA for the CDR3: TGCGCCAGCAGCCAAGTATGGGCTGGATCCTACGAGCAGTACTTC.

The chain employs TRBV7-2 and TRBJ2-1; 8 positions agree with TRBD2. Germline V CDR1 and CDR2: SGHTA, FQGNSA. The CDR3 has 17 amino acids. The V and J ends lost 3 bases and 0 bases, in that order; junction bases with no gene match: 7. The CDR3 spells CASSFLSGESSYNEQFF. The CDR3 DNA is TGTGCCAGCAGCTTCCTTAGCGGGGAGAGCTCCTACAATGAGCAGTTCTTC.

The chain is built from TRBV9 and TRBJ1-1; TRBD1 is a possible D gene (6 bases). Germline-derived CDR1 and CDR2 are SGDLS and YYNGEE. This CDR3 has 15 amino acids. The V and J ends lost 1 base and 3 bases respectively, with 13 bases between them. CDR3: CASSVRAGADTEAFF. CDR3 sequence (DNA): TGTGCCAGCAGCGTAAGGGCAGGGGCGGACACTGAAGCTTTCTTT.

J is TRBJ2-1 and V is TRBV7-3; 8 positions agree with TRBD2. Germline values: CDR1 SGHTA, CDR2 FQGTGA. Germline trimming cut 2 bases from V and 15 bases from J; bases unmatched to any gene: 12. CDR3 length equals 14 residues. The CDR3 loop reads CASSLGGSGASRFF. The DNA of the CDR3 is TGTGCCAGCAGCTTAGGTGGTAGCGGGGCGTCAAGGTTCTTC.

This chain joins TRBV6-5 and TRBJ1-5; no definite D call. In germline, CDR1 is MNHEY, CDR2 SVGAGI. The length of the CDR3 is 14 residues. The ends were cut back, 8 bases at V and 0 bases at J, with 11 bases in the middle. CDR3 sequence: CASQDGGSNQPQHF. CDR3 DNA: TGTGCCAGCCAGGACGGAGGTAGCAATCAGCCCCAGCATTTT.

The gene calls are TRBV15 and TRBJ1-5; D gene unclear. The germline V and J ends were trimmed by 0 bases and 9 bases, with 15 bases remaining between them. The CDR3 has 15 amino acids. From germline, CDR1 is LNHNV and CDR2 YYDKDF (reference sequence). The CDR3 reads CATSRDHVVGAPQHF. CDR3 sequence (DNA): TGTGCCACCAGCAGAGACCATGTGGTGGGCGCGCCCCAGCATTTT.

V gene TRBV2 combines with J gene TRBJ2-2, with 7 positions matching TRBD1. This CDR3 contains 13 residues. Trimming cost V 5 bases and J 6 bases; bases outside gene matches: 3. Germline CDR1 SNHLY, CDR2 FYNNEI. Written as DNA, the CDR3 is TGTGCCAGCAGTCCGACAGGGTCCGGGGAGCTGTTTTTT. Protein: CASSPTGSGELFF.

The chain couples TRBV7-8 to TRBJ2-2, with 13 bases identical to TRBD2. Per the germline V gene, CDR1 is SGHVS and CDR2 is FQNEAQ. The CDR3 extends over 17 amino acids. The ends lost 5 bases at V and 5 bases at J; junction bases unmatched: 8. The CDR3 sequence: CASSARTSGGGTGELFF. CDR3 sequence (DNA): TGTGCCAGCAGCGCGAGGACTAGCGGGGGCGGGACCGGGGAGCTGTTTTTT.

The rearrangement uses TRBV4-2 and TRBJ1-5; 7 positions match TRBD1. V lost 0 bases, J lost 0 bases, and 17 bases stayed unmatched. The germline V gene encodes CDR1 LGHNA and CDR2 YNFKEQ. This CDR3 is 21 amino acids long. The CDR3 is CASSQERLNRSTGDSNQPQHF. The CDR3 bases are TGTGCCAGCAGCCAAGAGCGCCTTAACCGATCTACAGGGGATAGCAATCAGCCCCAGCATTTT.

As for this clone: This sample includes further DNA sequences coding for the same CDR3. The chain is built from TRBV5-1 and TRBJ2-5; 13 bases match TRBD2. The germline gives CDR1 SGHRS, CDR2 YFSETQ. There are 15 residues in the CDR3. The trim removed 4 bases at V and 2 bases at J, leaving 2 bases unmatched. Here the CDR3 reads CASSPGLAGQETQYF. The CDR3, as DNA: TGCGCCAGCAGCCCGGGACTAGCGGGGCAAGAGACCCAGTACTTC.

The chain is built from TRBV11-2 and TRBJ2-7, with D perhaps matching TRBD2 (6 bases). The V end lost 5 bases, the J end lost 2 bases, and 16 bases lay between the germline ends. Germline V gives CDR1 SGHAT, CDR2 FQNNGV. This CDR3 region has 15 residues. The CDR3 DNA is TGTGCCAGCAGCCCCATAGCGGAGACCACCTACGAGCAGTACTTC. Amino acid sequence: CASSPIAETTYEQYF.